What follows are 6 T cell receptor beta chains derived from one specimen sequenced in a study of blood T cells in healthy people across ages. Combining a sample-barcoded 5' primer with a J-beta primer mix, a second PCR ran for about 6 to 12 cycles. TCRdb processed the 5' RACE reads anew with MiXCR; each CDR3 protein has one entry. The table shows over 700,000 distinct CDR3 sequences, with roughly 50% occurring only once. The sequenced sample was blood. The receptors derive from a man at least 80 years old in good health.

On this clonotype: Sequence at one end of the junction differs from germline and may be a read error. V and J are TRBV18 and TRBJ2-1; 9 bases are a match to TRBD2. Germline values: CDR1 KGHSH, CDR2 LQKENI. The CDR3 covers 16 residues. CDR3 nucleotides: TGTTCCAGCTCACCATCCGGACGAGCGGGAGGAAATGAGCAGTTCTTC. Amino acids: CSSSPSGRAGGNEQFF. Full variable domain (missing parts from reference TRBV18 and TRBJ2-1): NAGVMQNPRHLVRRRGQEARLRCSPMKGHSHVYWYRQLPEEGLKFMVYLQKENIIDESGMPKERFSAEFPKEGPSILRIQQVVRGDSAAYFCSSSPSGRAGGNEQFFGPGTRLTVL.

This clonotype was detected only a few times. The CDR3 coding sequence is TGCAGTGCTAGAGCCGGGACAGTCAATTCACCCCTCCACTTT. This translates into CSARAGTVNSPLHF. The V and J genes are TRBV20-1 and TRBJ1-6, with 7 bases lining up with TRBD1. J gave up 7 bases and V 1 base, and 4 bases lay outside the gene matches. Germline CDR1 DFQATT, CDR2 SNEGSKA (reference sequence). The CDR3 runs to 14 residues.

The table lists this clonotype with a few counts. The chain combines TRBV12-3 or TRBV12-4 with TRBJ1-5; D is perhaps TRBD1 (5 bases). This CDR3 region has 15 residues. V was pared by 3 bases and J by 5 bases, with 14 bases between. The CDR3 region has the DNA TGTGCCAGCAGTTTTAGGCCAGGGTCCGATCAGCCCCAGCATTTT. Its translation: CASSFRPGSDQPQHF.

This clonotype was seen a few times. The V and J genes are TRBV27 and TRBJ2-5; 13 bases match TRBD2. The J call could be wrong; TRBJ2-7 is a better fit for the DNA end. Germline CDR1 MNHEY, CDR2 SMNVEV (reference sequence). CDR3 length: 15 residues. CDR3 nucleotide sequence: TGTGCCAGCAGTTTGGCCGGGACTAGCGGGACCGAGCAGTACTTC. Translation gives CASSLAGTSGTEQYF.

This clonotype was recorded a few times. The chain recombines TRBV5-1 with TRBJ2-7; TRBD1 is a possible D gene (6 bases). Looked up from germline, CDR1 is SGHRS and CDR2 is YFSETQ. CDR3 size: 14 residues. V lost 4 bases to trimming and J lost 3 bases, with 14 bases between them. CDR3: CASSPLQGIYEQYF. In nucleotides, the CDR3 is TGCGCCAGCAGCCCACTACAGGGAATCTACGAGCAGTACTTC.

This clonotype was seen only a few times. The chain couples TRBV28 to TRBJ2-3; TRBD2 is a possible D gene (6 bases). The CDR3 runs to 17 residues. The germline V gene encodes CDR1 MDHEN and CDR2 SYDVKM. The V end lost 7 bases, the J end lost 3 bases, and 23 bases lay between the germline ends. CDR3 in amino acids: CASKGRTGEDGTDTQYF. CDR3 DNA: TGTGCCAGCAAGGGACGGACGGGAGAAGATGGGACAGATACGCAGTATTTT.